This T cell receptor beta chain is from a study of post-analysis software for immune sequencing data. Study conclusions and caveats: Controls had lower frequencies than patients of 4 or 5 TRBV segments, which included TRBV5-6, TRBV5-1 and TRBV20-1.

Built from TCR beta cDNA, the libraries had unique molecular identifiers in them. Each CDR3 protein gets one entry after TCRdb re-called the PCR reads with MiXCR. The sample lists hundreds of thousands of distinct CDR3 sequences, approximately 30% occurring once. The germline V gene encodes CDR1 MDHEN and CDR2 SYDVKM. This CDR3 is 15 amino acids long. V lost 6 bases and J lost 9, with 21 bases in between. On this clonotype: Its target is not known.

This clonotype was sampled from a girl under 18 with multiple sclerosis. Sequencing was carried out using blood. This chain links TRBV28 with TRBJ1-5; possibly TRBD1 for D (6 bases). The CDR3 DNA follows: TGTGCCAGCAGCACCGGGACATCTACCATCAGGCCCCAGCATTTT. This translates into CASSTGTSTIRPQHF.